The rows below give T cell receptor beta chains drawn from one sample of a study of TIL therapy for anti-PD-1-resistant metastatic lung cancer. The table came from immunoSEQ multiplex PCR; TCRdb's copy has only in-frame clones and leaves some out. The sample carries some 13,000 clones, about three fifths recorded once. This specimen was tumor tissue, taken at baseline. Every receptor here comes from a woman aged 30-79 years with non-small cell lung cancer. CDR3s include the opening cysteine and the closing phenylalanine or tryptophan. Fields, in order: D gene, clone size, J gene, V gene, CDR3 protein, CDR3 DNA. D genes are given only for firm matches. Only some rows state a clone size, as once, few, many or a class for expanded clones.

d_call: TRBD1
clone_size: NA
j_call: TRBJ2-1
v_call: TRBV27
cdr3_aa: CASSRLQGSNEQFF
cdr3_nt: TGTGCCAGCAGCCGCCTACAGGGGTCCAATGAGCAGTTCTTC

d_call: TRBD1
clone_size: NA
j_call: TRBJ1-5
v_call: TRBV28
cdr3_aa: CASLPGQGHQPQHF
cdr3_nt: TGTGCCAGTTTACCGGGACAGGGACATCAGCCCCAGCATTTT

d_call: NA
clone_size: NA
j_call: TRBJ1-5
v_call: TRBV10-3
cdr3_aa: CAIGAPNQPQHF
cdr3_nt: TGTGCCATCGGAGCCCCCAATCAGCCCCAGCATTTT

d_call: TRBD2
clone_size: NA
j_call: TRBJ2-1
v_call: TRBV28
cdr3_aa: CASSLGPQAGGGNEQFF
cdr3_nt: TGTGCCAGCAGTTTGGGGCCCCAAGCGGGGGGCGGGAATGAGCAGTTCTTC

d_call: NA
clone_size: few
j_call: TRBJ1-2
v_call: TRBV6-4
cdr3_aa: CATYNGGIDGYTF
cdr3_nt: TGTGCCACCTATAATGGGGGCATTGATGGCTACACCTTC

d_call: NA
clone_size: NA
j_call: TRBJ1-4
v_call: TRBV6-1
cdr3_aa: CASSVSVTNEKLFF
cdr3_nt: TGTGCCAGCAGTGTCTCGGTTACTAATGAAAAACTGTTTTTT

d_call: NA
clone_size: NA
j_call: TRBJ1-6
v_call: TRBV19
cdr3_aa: CASSIVDGGDSPLHF
cdr3_nt: TGTGCCAGTAGTATAGTGGATGGGGGGGATTCACCCCTCCACTTT

d_call: TRBD2
clone_size: NA
j_call: TRBJ2-3
v_call: TRBV7-2
cdr3_aa: CASSLRGGRVTDTQYF
cdr3_nt: TGTGCCAGCAGCTTAAGGGGCGGGAGGGTCACAGATACGCAGTATTTT

d_call: NA
clone_size: NA
j_call: TRBJ2-3
v_call: TRBV29-1
cdr3_aa: CSVEGGREADTQYF
cdr3_nt: TGCAGCGTCGAGGGGGGGAGGGAGGCAGATACGCAGTATTTT

d_call: NA
clone_size: NA
j_call: TRBJ2-3
v_call: TRBV10-3
cdr3_aa: CAISEWTLATGADTQYF
cdr3_nt: TGTGCCATCAGTGAGTGGACCCTAGCGACGGGCGCAGATACGCAGTATTTT

d_call: TRBD1
clone_size: NA
j_call: TRBJ2-1
v_call: TRBV6-1
cdr3_aa: CASSVDRGPYNEQFF
cdr3_nt: TGTGCCAGCAGTGTCGACAGGGGGCCCTACAATGAGCAGTTCTTC

d_call: NA
clone_size: NA
j_call: TRBJ1-1
v_call: TRBV15
cdr3_aa: CATSRDRGLNTEAFF
cdr3_nt: TGTGCCACCAGCAGAGATCGCGGGCTGAACACTGAAGCTTTCTTT

d_call: NA
clone_size: few
j_call: TRBJ1-1
v_call: TRBV5-4
cdr3_aa: CASSLERWNTEAFF
cdr3_nt: TGTGCCAGCAGCTTGGAACGATGGAACACTGAAGCTTTCTTT

d_call: NA
clone_size: medium-sized
j_call: TRBJ2-1
v_call: TRBV7-3
cdr3_aa: CASSPSTGLVNEQFF
cdr3_nt: TGTGCCAGCAGCCCTTCGACGGGTCTCGTCAATGAGCAGTTCTTC

d_call: NA
clone_size: NA
j_call: TRBJ1-2
v_call: TRBV19
cdr3_aa: CASSIVPRYGYTF
cdr3_nt: TGTGCCAGTAGTATAGTCCCACGATATGGCTACACCTTC

d_call: TRBD1
clone_size: once
j_call: TRBJ2-1
v_call: TRBV6-5
cdr3_aa: CASSRPQGAGNEQFF
cdr3_nt: TGTGCCAGCAGTCGACCCCAGGGGGCGGGCAATGAGCAGTTCTTC

d_call: NA
clone_size: medium-sized
j_call: TRBJ1-1
v_call: TRBV5-5
cdr3_aa: CASSLAGAGDVGTEAFF
cdr3_nt: TGTGCCAGCAGCTTGGCGGGGGCAGGGGATGTGGGGACTGAAGCTTTCTTT

d_call: NA
clone_size: NA
j_call: TRBJ1-4
v_call: TRBV10-3
cdr3_aa: CAISESLPGMDEKLFF
cdr3_nt: TGTGCCATCAGTGAGTCTCTTCCCGGGATGGACGAAAAACTGTTTTTT

d_call: NA
clone_size: medium-sized
j_call: TRBJ2-2
v_call: TRBV4-1
cdr3_aa: CASSNQANTGELFF
cdr3_nt: TGCGCCAGCAGCAACCAAGCGAACACCGGGGAGCTGTTTTTT

d_call: NA
clone_size: few
j_call: TRBJ2-2
v_call: TRBV7-8
cdr3_aa: CASRFRDGNTGELFF
cdr3_nt: TGTGCCAGCAGGTTCCGGGACGGGAACACCGGGGAGCTGTTTTTT

d_call: NA
clone_size: NA
j_call: TRBJ1-4
v_call: TRBV4-1
cdr3_aa: CASSQEQGGKLFF
cdr3_nt: TGCGCCAGCAGCCAAGAGCAGGGTGGAAAACTGTTTTTT

d_call: NA
clone_size: NA
j_call: TRBJ2-3
v_call: TRBV19
cdr3_aa: CATRELGLTDTQYF
cdr3_nt: TGTGCCACTAGGGAATTGGGGCTAACAGATACGCAGTATTTT

d_call: TRBD2
clone_size: medium-sized
j_call: TRBJ2-1
v_call: TRBV7-8
cdr3_aa: CASSRLMVSGGPERNEQFF
cdr3_nt: TGTGCCAGCAGCCGCCTGATGGTTAGCGGGGGGCCCGAACGCAATGAGCAGTTCTTC

d_call: NA
clone_size: NA
j_call: TRBJ1-1
v_call: TRBV6-5
cdr3_aa: CASSYYPSLNTEAFF
cdr3_nt: TGTGCCAGCAGTTACTATCCCAGTCTGAACACTGAAGCTTTCTTT

d_call: TRBD1
clone_size: NA
j_call: TRBJ1-1
v_call: TRBV7-2
cdr3_aa: CASSLGQGAEAFF
cdr3_nt: TGTGCCAGCAGCTTAGGACAGGGAGCTGAAGCTTTCTTT

d_call: NA
clone_size: few
j_call: TRBJ2-1
v_call: TRBV29-1
cdr3_aa: CSVEGYNEQFF
cdr3_nt: TGCAGCGTTGAAGGGTACAATGAGCAGTTCTTC

d_call: TRBD1
clone_size: NA
j_call: TRBJ2-5
v_call: TRBV19
cdr3_aa: CASSARQGRLETQYF
cdr3_nt: TGTGCCAGTAGTGCGAGACAGGGGAGATTAGAGACCCAGTACTTC

d_call: NA
clone_size: NA
j_call: TRBJ2-7
v_call: TRBV14
cdr3_aa: CASSPLGRGSYEQYF
cdr3_nt: TGTGCCAGCAGCCCCTTGGGGCGGGGCTCCTACGAGCAGTACTTC

d_call: NA
clone_size: NA
j_call: TRBJ2-7
v_call: TRBV28
cdr3_aa: CGSGGSYEQYF
cdr3_nt: TGTGGCAGTGGGGGCTCCTACGAGCAGTACTTC

d_call: NA
clone_size: NA
j_call: TRBJ1-3
v_call: TRBV7-6
cdr3_aa: CASSGTGSISGNTIYF
cdr3_nt: TGTGCCAGCAGCGGTACAGGGAGTATCTCTGGAAACACCATATATTTT

d_call: TRBD2
clone_size: NA
j_call: TRBJ2-1
v_call: TRBV27
cdr3_aa: CASSLNRGTSGRGGSYNEQFF
cdr3_nt: TGTGCCAGCAGTTTAAACCGTGGGACTAGCGGGAGGGGAGGGTCCTACAATGAGCAGTTCTTC

d_call: NA
clone_size: NA
j_call: TRBJ1-2
v_call: TRBV20-1
cdr3_aa: CSARAHGYTF
cdr3_nt: TGCAGTGCTAGAGCCCATGGCTACACCTTC

d_call: NA
clone_size: NA
j_call: TRBJ2-5
v_call: TRBV2
cdr3_aa: CASTEGRQETQYF
cdr3_nt: TGTGCCAGCACCGAGGGGCGGCAAGAGACCCAGTACTTC

d_call: NA
clone_size: few
j_call: TRBJ1-6
v_call: TRBV5-1
cdr3_aa: CASTGVGNSPLHF
cdr3_nt: TGCGCCAGCACAGGGGTGGGGAATTCACCCCTCCACTTT

d_call: TRBD2
clone_size: few
j_call: TRBJ2-1
v_call: TRBV7-9
cdr3_aa: CASRRSGSVYNEQFF
cdr3_nt: TGTGCCAGCAGGAGGAGCGGGAGTGTCTACAATGAGCAGTTCTTC

d_call: NA
clone_size: few
j_call: TRBJ2-7
v_call: TRBV27
cdr3_aa: CASRGAGEQYF
cdr3_nt: TGTGCCAGCAGGGGGGCGGGCGAGCAGTACTTC

d_call: TRBD2
clone_size: NA
j_call: TRBJ2-7
v_call: TRBV11-2
cdr3_aa: CASSSLAGGTYEQYF
cdr3_nt: TGTGCCAGCAGTTCACTAGCGGGGGGGACCTACGAGCAGTACTTC

d_call: NA
clone_size: NA
j_call: TRBJ2-3
v_call: TRBV2
cdr3_aa: CASGAEPTDTQYF
cdr3_nt: TGTGCCAGCGGGGCGGAACCCACAGATACGCAGTATTTT

d_call: TRBD2
clone_size: NA
j_call: TRBJ2-1
v_call: TRBV2
cdr3_aa: CASTTSGRVNEQFF
cdr3_nt: TGTGCCAGCACTACTAGCGGGAGGGTGAATGAGCAGTTCTTC

d_call: NA
clone_size: NA
j_call: TRBJ2-2
v_call: TRBV30
cdr3_aa: CAYPRTIGELFF
cdr3_nt: TGTGCCTACCCGCGGACCATCGGGGAGCTGTTTTTT

d_call: TRBD1
clone_size: NA
j_call: TRBJ1-1
v_call: TRBV2
cdr3_aa: CASRAHRGAKHTEAFF
cdr3_nt: TGTGCCAGCAGGGCCCACAGGGGCGCTAAACACACTGAAGCTTTCTTT

d_call: NA
clone_size: few
j_call: TRBJ2-1
v_call: TRBV6-5
cdr3_aa: CASRSRGEQFF
cdr3_nt: TGTGCCAGCAGATCTAGGGGGGAGCAGTTCTTC

d_call: TRBD2
clone_size: NA
j_call: TRBJ2-3
v_call: TRBV5-1
cdr3_aa: CASSLGGSSTDTQYF
cdr3_nt: TGCGCCAGCAGCTTGGGCGGGAGTAGCACAGATACGCAGTATTTT

d_call: NA
clone_size: NA
j_call: TRBJ2-7
v_call: TRBV9
cdr3_aa: CASSPEGRSYEQYF
cdr3_nt: TGTGCCAGCAGCCCCGAAGGTCGGAGCTACGAGCAGTACTTC

d_call: NA
clone_size: NA
j_call: TRBJ1-2
v_call: TRBV27
cdr3_aa: CASSLNSEYYGYTF
cdr3_nt: TGTGCCAGCAGTTTAAACTCAGAGTACTATGGCTACACCTTC

d_call: NA
clone_size: NA
j_call: TRBJ1-2
v_call: TRBV19
cdr3_aa: CASSIQSLGGYTF
cdr3_nt: TGTGCCAGTAGTATCCAGTCCCTCGGTGGCTACACCTTC

d_call: NA
clone_size: NA
j_call: TRBJ1-2
v_call: TRBV28
cdr3_aa: CASSLTRDIANYGYTF
cdr3_nt: TGTGCCAGCAGTTTAACCCGGGACATCGCTAACTATGGCTACACCTTC

d_call: NA
clone_size: NA
j_call: TRBJ1-1
v_call: TRBV5-4
cdr3_aa: CASSPLGGSTEAFF
cdr3_nt: TGTGCCAGCAGCCCACTCGGTGGGAGTACTGAAGCTTTCTTT

d_call: NA
clone_size: NA
j_call: TRBJ2-3
v_call: TRBV27
cdr3_aa: CASSVRGRTQYF
cdr3_nt: TGTGCCAGCAGTGTCCGGGGCCGTACGCAGTATTTT

d_call: NA
clone_size: NA
j_call: TRBJ1-4
v_call: TRBV5-1
cdr3_aa: CASSLEAWNEKLFF
cdr3_nt: TGCGCCAGCAGCTTGGAGGCTTGGAATGAAAAACTGTTTTTT

d_call: TRBD1
clone_size: once
j_call: TRBJ2-7
v_call: TRBV15
cdr3_aa: CATSSPPGQGRGEQYF
cdr3_nt: TGTGCCACCAGCAGTCCTCCGGGACAGGGTCGTGGAGAGCAGTACTTC

d_call: TRBD1
clone_size: NA
j_call: TRBJ2-4
v_call: TRBV9
cdr3_aa: CASSAGQILAKNIQYF
cdr3_nt: TGTGCCAGCAGCGCGGGACAGATACTAGCCAAAAACATTCAGTACTTC

d_call: TRBD1
clone_size: medium-sized
j_call: TRBJ2-1
v_call: TRBV7-9
cdr3_aa: CASSKDRDNEQFF
cdr3_nt: TGTGCCAGCAGCAAGGACAGGGACAATGAGCAGTTCTTC

d_call: NA
clone_size: NA
j_call: TRBJ2-3
v_call: TRBV19
cdr3_aa: CASSTWGWAEPRADTQYF
cdr3_nt: TGTGCCAGTAGTACCTGGGGCTGGGCGGAGCCAAGGGCAGATACGCAGTATTTT

d_call: NA
clone_size: NA
j_call: TRBJ1-1
v_call: TRBV7-9
cdr3_aa: CASSLAGTNTEAFF
cdr3_nt: TGTGCCAGCAGCTTAGCAGGGACGAACACTGAAGCTTTCTTT

d_call: TRBD2
clone_size: few
j_call: TRBJ2-1
v_call: TRBV7-2
cdr3_aa: CASSLASGARNEQFF
cdr3_nt: TGTGCCAGCAGCTTAGCTAGCGGGGCCCGCAATGAGCAGTTCTTC

d_call: NA
clone_size: few
j_call: TRBJ2-7
v_call: TRBV7-9
cdr3_aa: CASSPSGGLDEQYF
cdr3_nt: TGTGCCAGCAGCCCCTCGGGTGGGTTGGACGAGCAGTACTTC

d_call: TRBD1
clone_size: NA
j_call: TRBJ1-3
v_call: TRBV7-2
cdr3_aa: CASSLSGATGGSGNTIYF
cdr3_nt: TGTGCCAGCAGCTTATCGGGGGCGACAGGGGGCTCCGGAAACACCATATATTTT